A single sample is the source of the 31 T cell receptor beta chains below, sequenced in a study of blood T cell repertoires in COVID-19. Repertoires were generated with immunoSEQ multiplex PCR, while TCRdb's copy carries only in-frame clones and drops some. This table holds hundreds of thousands of clones, over 75% found once. The sample comprised peripheral blood. The receptors stem from a man of 80 years or more with acute or convalescent COVID-19.

The gene calls are TRBV28 and TRBJ2-2; 8 bases map to TRBD1. Per germline, CDR1 MDHEN and CDR2 SYDVKM. CDR3 length: 16 residues. V trimming: 6 bases; J trimming: 5 bases; junction bases outside the gene matches: 11. The DNA of the CDR3 is TGTGCCAGCAGGACCTCAGGGGGCAGGAGGACCGGGGAGCTGTTTTTT. It codes for CASRTSGGRRTGELFF.

The chain recombines TRBV11-3 with TRBJ1-2; D is unresolved. V was shortened by 4 bases and J by 4 bases, with 16 bases between the two germline ends. Germline CDR1 and CDR2: SGHNT and YENEEA. The CDR3 runs to 15 residues. For the CDR3, the DNA is TGTGCCAGCAGCTCCACCCAGGCAGCTTTCTATGGCTACACCTTC. It is translated as CASSSTQAAFYGYTF.

J is TRBJ1-4 and V is TRBV25-1, with a tentative D call TRBD1 (5 bases). Trimming removed 3 bases at V and 8 bases at J, with 16 bases between. Per the germline V gene, CDR1 is MGHDK and CDR2 is SYGVNS. CDR3 length equals 15 residues. The CDR3 spells CASSEAGRGPEKLFF. Here the CDR3 DNA reads TGTGCCAGCAGTGAGGCCGGGAGGGGCCCAGAAAAACTGTTTTTT.

The chain recombines TRBV4-1 with TRBJ2-4; 9 nucleotides align to TRBD1. V shed 6 bases, J shed 5 bases, and the junction held 14 bases outside the gene matches. The CDR3 is made up of 17 amino acids. Germline loops: CDR1 MGHRA, CDR2 YSYEKL. The CDR3 sequence is CASRGNTGTGNQNIQYF. The CDR3 region has the DNA TGCGCCAGCAGGGGGAATACCGGGACAGGGAATCAAAACATTCAGTACTTC.

J is TRBJ1-5 and V is TRBV5-8; the D is unclear. This CDR3 spans 16 amino acids. Germline CDR1 SGHTS, CDR2 YDEGEE. V was clipped by 0 bases and J by 1 base, with 11 bases between them. In nucleotides, the CDR3 is TGTGCCAGCAGCTTGGGGCAGGTGTCCAGCAATCAGCCCCAGCATTTT. The encoded protein is CASSLGQVSSNQPQHF.

This chain uses TRBV7-8 with TRBJ1-2; 7 bases match TRBD1. The length of the CDR3 is 13 residues. Trimming took 2 bases from V and 4 from J; bases not matched to a gene: 1. Per the germline V gene, CDR1 is SGHVS and CDR2 is FQNEAQ. The CDR3 reads CASSLQGVYGYTF. The CDR3 coding sequence is TGTGCCAGCAGCTTACAGGGGGTCTATGGCTACACCTTC.

The rearrangement joins TRBV4-1 to TRBJ2-7; no definite D call. This CDR3 spans 16 amino acids. V shed 1 base and J shed 3 bases, with 16 bases lying between them. CDR1 is MGHRA and CDR2 is YSYEKL in the germline V gene. The CDR3 region is CASSQAWARQDYEQYF. The CDR3 DNA reads as TGCGCCAGCAGCCAAGCCTGGGCGCGCCAAGACTACGAGCAGTACTTC.

This clone occurred a few times. The chain links TRBV6-5 to TRBJ2-5, with TRBD1 identical over 7 bases. The CDR3 is 13 residues long. Germline CDR1 MNHEY, CDR2 SVGAGI. Losses at the gene ends were 6 bases for V and 6 bases for J; bases not matched to a gene: 7. CDR3 sequence reads: CASRTPGGKTQYF. CDR3 nucleotide sequence: TGTGCCAGCAGAACGCCAGGGGGAAAGACCCAGTACTTC.

V gene TRBV3-1 (or the pseudogene TRBV3-2) combines with J gene TRBJ2-4, with 13 bases identical to TRBD2. In germline, CDR1 is LGHDT, CDR2 YNNKEL (reference sequence). This CDR3 is 16 amino acids long. The V gene end was trimmed by 10 bases and the J gene end by 3 bases; junction bases not matched to a gene: 9. CDR3 loop: CATRGTSGTGKNIQYF. The CDR3 DNA follows: TGTGCCACCCGAGGGACTAGCGGGACGGGCAAAAACATTCAGTACTTC.

The chain carries TRBV6-4 and TRBJ2-2; D is perhaps TRBD2 (5 bases). V was trimmed by 3 bases and J by 1 base, leaving 12 bases between them. The CDR3 has 16 residues. Germline V gene data show CDR1 as MRHNA and CDR2 as SNTAGT. The CDR3 protein is CASSERASQNTGELFF. In DNA, the CDR3 is TGTGCCAGCAGTGAGAGGGCTAGCCAGAACACCGGGGAGCTGTTTTTT.

The chain uses TRBV4-2 and TRBJ2-7; 10 positions match TRBD2. CDR1 is LGHNA, CDR2 YNFKEQ, per germline. V dropped 0 bases and J dropped 0; count of bases not matched to a gene: 11. The CDR3 consists of 19 residues. The CDR3 loop is CASSQEAVGLAGASYEQYF. The CDR3 nucleotides are TGTGCCAGCAGCCAAGAGGCGGTGGGGCTAGCGGGAGCCTCCTACGAGCAGTACTTC.

This chain uses TRBV24-1 with TRBJ2-1; the D gene is possibly TRBD2 (6 bases). The CDR3 is 15 residues long. From germline, CDR1 is KGHDR and CDR2 SFDVKD. V lost 3 bases and J 7 bases, leaving 15 bases between the germline ends. DNA for the CDR3: TGTGCCACCAGTGATCCCACCGGGAGCGGGAATGAGCAGTTCTTC. Its protein is CATSDPTGSGNEQFF.

In regard to this clone: At the DNA level, this CDR3 is encoded by other sequences in the same sample as well. The genes are TRBV24-1 and TRBJ2-1; 10 bases match TRBD2. The CDR3 length is 14 residues. Germline trimming cut 5 bases from V and 6 bases from J; bases unmatched to any gene: 3. CDR1 and CDR2 (germline): KGHDR, SFDVKD. DNA of the CDR3: TGTGCCACCAGTGGGGCTAGCGGGAGCAATGAGCAGTTCTTC. Translated, it gives CATSGASGSNEQFF.

J is TRBJ2-2 and V is TRBV27; D unresolved. The CDR3 is 14 amino acids. Trimming stripped 7 bases from V and 0 bases from J, with 9 bases between. CDR1 MNHEY and CDR2 SMNVEV come from the germline V gene (reference sequence). CDR3 residues: CASNTRTNTGELFF. As DNA, the CDR3 is TGTGCCAGCAACACCCGTACGAACACCGGGGAGCTGTTTTTT.

The chain joins TRBV7-2 to TRBJ2-1, with 9 bases fitting TRBD1. The V gene end was trimmed by 3 bases and the J gene end by 6 bases; junction bases not matched to a gene: 3. The CDR3 covers 14 residues. Per the germline V gene, CDR1 is SGHTA and CDR2 is FQGNSA. The CDR3 loop reads CASSFGTGFNEQFF. DNA of the CDR3: TGTGCCAGCAGCTTCGGGACAGGGTTCAATGAGCAGTTCTTC.

The chain links TRBV28 to TRBJ2-7; D is undetermined. V was trimmed by 1 base and J by 6 bases, leaving 7 bases between them. This CDR3 contains 12 residues. CDR1 MDHEN and CDR2 SYDVKM come from the germline V gene. The CDR3 here is CASSLSQTEQYF. The CDR3 DNA follows: TGTGCCAGCAGTTTATCACAGACCGAGCAGTACTTC.

This clone has only a few counts. The chain uses TRBV3-1 (or the pseudogene TRBV3-2) and TRBJ1-2; the match to TRBD1 covers 10 bases. Germline V gene data show CDR1 as LGHDT and CDR2 as YNNKEL (reference sequence). The V and J ends lost 1 base and 4 bases, in that order; junction bases with no gene match: 3. The CDR3 runs to 15 residues. The CDR3 region has the DNA TGTGCCAGCAGCCAAGGGGACAGGGGACCCTATGGCTACACCTTC. Protein: CASSQGDRGPYGYTF.

This chain joins TRBV15 and TRBJ2-5; D might be TRBD1 (5 bases). The CDR3 runs to 16 residues. Per germline, CDR1 LNHNV and CDR2 YYDKDF (reference sequence). The V end lost 3 bases, the J end lost 4 bases, and 18 bases lay between the germline ends. The CDR3 spells CATSSIDSPSLETQYF. The CDR3 DNA follows: TGTGCCACCAGCAGCATCGACAGCCCCTCCCTAGAGACCCAGTACTTC. Supplemented by reference TRBV15 and TRBJ2-5, the full variable domain reads DAMVIQNPRYQVTQFGKPVTLSCSQTLNHNVMYWYQQKSSQAPKLLFHYYDKDFNNEADTPDNFQSRRPNTSFCFLDIRSPGLGDTAMYLCATSSIDSPSLETQYFGPGTRLLVL.

This clone was picked up a small number of times. The CDR3 loop is CASSWGQAETQYF. The CDR3 nucleotides read TGTGCCAGCAGCTGGGGGCAGGCGGAGACCCAGTACTTC. The chain uses TRBV5-4 and TRBJ2-5; possibly TRBD1 for D (6 bases). V lost 3 bases, J lost 5 bases, and 11 bases lay in between. The CDR3 runs to 13 residues. Germline V gene lookup returns CDR1 SGHNT and CDR2 YYREEE (reference sequence).

This rearrangement joins TRBV12-1 to TRBJ2-2; the table names TRBD2, a call not compared with the DNA. TRBV12-1 is reported as a pseudogene. The CDR3 extends over 16 amino acids. The CDR3 DNA is TGTGCCAGCAGCTTTGGGCTAGCGGTCAACACCGGGGAGCTGTTTTTT. Its protein is CASSFGLAVNTGELFF.

V and J are TRBV28 and TRBJ2-1, with D possibly being TRBD2 (6 bases). The CDR3 loop spans 14 amino acids. Germline CDR1 is MDHEN and CDR2 is SYDVKM. V gave up 5 bases and J gave up 6 bases, with 14 bases separating them. In nucleotides, the CDR3 is TGTGCCAGCAGTATACGCGGCGGGATCAATGAGCAGTTCTTC. Translating it yields CASSIRGGINEQFF.

The chain has TRBV11-2 and TRBJ2-7, with 10 bases that match TRBD2. Losses at the gene ends were 5 bases for V and 3 bases for J; bases not matched to a gene: 1. Germline V gene lookup returns CDR1 SGHAT and CDR2 FQNNGV. The CDR3 is made up of 13 amino acids. CDR3: CASSRTSGYEQYF. In DNA form, the CDR3 reads TGTGCCAGCAGCCGGACTAGCGGCTACGAGCAGTACTTC.

This chain joins TRBV24-1 and TRBJ2-7; D may be TRBD2 (6 bases). Looked up from germline, CDR1 is KGHDR and CDR2 is SFDVKD. The CDR3 extends over 12 amino acids. V was clipped by 7 bases and J by 5 bases, with 11 bases between them. DNA for the CDR3: TGTGCCACCAGGGGGGGAAACGACGAGCAGTACTTC. Translating it yields CATRGGNDEQYF.

V and J are TRBV7-9 and TRBJ2-3; maybe TRBD1 (5 bases). Trimming cost V 2 bases and J 2 bases, with 11 bases left between them. In germline, CDR1 is SEHNR, CDR2 FQNEAQ (reference sequence). The CDR3 is 15 residues long. This CDR3 is CASSLSQGATDTQYF. CDR3 sequence (DNA): TGTGCCAGCAGCTTAAGTCAGGGCGCCACAGATACGCAGTATTTT.

The chain joins TRBV29-1 to TRBJ1-1; D remains ambiguous. This CDR3 region has 11 residues. Per the germline V gene, CDR1 is SQVTM and CDR2 is ANQGSEA. V lost 4 bases and J 8 bases, leaving 11 bases between the germline ends. The CDR3 loop reads CSVGTPGEAFF. CDR3 coding DNA: TGCAGCGTTGGGACTCCTGGCGAAGCTTTCTTT.

This clone was seen only once. This chain uses TRBV4-3 with TRBJ1-2, with 10 bases that match TRBD1. CDR1 is LGHNA and CDR2 is YSLEER in the germline V gene. V lost 5 bases to trimming and J lost 8 bases; unmatched junction nucleotides: 11. The CDR3 is made up of 15 amino acids. The DNA for the CDR3 is TGCGCCAGCAGCGGTCGACAGGGGGCGGTGGGAGGCTACACCTTC. Translated: CASSGRQGAVGGYTF.

The V gene is TRBV6-5, the J gene TRBJ1-5, with 8 bases matching TRBD1. V shed 6 bases and J 7 bases; nucleotides not matched to a gene: 8. This CDR3 has 14 residues. CDR1 and CDR2 from the germline V gene are MNHEY and SVGAGI. The CDR3 sequence is CASSWTGQGQPQHF. CDR3 bases: TGTGCCAGCAGCTGGACAGGGCAGGGACAGCCCCAGCATTTT.

V usage is TRBV4-2 and J usage is TRBJ1-1, with 12 positions matching TRBD1. Germline-derived CDR1 and CDR2 are LGHNA and YNFKEQ. CDR3 length equals 15 residues. J gave up 4 bases and V 4 bases, and 4 bases lay outside the gene matches. The CDR3 region has the DNA TGTGCCAGCAGCCCCGGGACAGGGGGCCCCACTGAAGCTTTCTTT. Amino acid sequence: CASSPGTGGPTEAFF.

This chain links TRBV29-1 with TRBJ1-1, with a tentative D call TRBD1 (5 bases). The CDR3 spans 12 residues. The germline gives CDR1 SQVTM, CDR2 ANQGSEA. Trimming removed 7 bases from V and 4 bases from J, with 13 bases in between. The CDR3 is CSADTRGTEAFF. The CDR3 nucleotides read TGCAGCGCGGACACACGCGGCACTGAAGCTTTCTTT.

V is TRBV2 and J is TRBJ1-5; the D gene is possibly TRBD1 (6 bases). V dropped 5 bases and J dropped 0 bases, with 11 bases sitting between them. Germline V CDR1 and CDR2: SNHLY, FYNNEI. The CDR3 runs 15 residues. The CDR3 loop reads CASSLQGHSNQPQHF. CDR3 coding DNA: TGTGCCAGCAGTTTACAGGGCCATAGCAATCAGCCCCAGCATTTT. Based on the CDR3 plus reference TRBV2 and TRBJ1-5, the full variable domain is EPEVTQTPSHQVTQMGQEVILRCVPISNHLYFYWYRQILGQKVEFLVSFYNNEISEKSEIFDDQFSVERPDGSNFTLKIRSTKLEDSAMYFCASSLQGHSNQPQHFGDGTRLSIL.

The chain couples TRBV9 to TRBJ2-7; 8 positions match TRBD1. Losses at the gene ends were 0 bases for V and 6 bases for J; bases not matched to a gene: 5. The CDR3 covers 14 residues. Germline V gives CDR1 SGDLS, CDR2 YYNGEE. The CDR3 region has the DNA TGTGCCAGCAGCGTAGGTCAGGGGGCGGCCGAGCAGTACTTC. Residues: CASSVGQGAAEQYF.